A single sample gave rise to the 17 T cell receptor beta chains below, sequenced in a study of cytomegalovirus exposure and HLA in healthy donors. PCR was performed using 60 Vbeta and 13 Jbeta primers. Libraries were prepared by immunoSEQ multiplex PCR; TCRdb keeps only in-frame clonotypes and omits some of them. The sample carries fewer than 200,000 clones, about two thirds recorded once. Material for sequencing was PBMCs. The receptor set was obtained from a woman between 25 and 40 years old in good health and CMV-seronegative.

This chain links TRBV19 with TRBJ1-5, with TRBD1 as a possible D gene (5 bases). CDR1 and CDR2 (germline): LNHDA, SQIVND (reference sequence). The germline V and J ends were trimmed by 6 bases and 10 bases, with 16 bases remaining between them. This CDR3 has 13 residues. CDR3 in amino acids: CASSAGPGVPQHF. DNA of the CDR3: TGTGCCAGTAGCGCGGGGCCGGGGGTTCCCCAGCATTTT.

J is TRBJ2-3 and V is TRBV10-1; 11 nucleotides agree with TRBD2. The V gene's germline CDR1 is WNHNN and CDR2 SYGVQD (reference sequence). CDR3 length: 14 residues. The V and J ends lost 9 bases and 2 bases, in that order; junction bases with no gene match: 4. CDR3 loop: CARLAGGPTDTQYF. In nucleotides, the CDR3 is TGCGCCAGATTAGCGGGAGGGCCCACAGATACGCAGTATTTT.

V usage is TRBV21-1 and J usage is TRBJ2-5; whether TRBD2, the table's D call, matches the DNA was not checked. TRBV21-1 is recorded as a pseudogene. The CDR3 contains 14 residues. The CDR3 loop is CASSRNRYQETQYF. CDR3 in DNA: TGTGCCAGCAGTCGAAACCGGTACCAAGAGACCCAGTACTTC.

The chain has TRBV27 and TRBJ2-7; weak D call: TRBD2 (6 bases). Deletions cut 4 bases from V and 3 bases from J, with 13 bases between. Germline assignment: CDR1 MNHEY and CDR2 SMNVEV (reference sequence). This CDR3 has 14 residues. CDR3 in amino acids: CASSSGDLLYEQYF. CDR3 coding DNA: TGTGCCAGCAGTTCGGGAGACCTCCTCTACGAGCAGTACTTC.

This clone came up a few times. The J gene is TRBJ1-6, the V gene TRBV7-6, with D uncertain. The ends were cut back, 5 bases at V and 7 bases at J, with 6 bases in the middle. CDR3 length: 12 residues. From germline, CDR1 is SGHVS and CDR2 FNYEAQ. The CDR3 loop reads CASSPENSPLHF. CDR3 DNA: TGTGCCAGCAGCCCCGAGAATTCACCCCTCCACTTT.

The DNA of the CDR3 is TGTGCCAGCAGTTTACGGAGTAGACCCGGGATTGAAAAACTGTTTTTT. Amino acids: CASSLRSRPGIEKLFF. This sequence joins TRBV27 and TRBJ1-4, with no clear D. The V and J ends lost 2 bases and 7 bases respectively, with 17 bases between them. CDR3 size: 16 residues. Germline-derived CDR1 and CDR2 are MNHEY and SMNVEV (reference sequence).

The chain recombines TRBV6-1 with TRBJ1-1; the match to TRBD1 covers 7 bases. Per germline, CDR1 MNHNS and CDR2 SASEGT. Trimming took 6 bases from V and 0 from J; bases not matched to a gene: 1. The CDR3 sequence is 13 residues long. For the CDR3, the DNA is TGTGCCAGCAGGGGACAGCTGAACACTGAAGCTTTCTTT. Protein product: CASRGQLNTEAFF.

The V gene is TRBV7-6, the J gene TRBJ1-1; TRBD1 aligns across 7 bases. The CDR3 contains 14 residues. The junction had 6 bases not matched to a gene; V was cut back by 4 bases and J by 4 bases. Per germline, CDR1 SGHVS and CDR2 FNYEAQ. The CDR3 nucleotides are TGTGCCAGCAGCTCCTGGACAGGAAGCACTGAAGCTTTCTTT. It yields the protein CASSSWTGSTEAFF.

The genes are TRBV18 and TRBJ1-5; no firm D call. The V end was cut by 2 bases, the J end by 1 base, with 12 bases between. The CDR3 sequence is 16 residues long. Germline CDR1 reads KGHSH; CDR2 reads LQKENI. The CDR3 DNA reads TGTGCCAGCTCACCATCCACGGGTGGGAGCAATCAGCCCCAGCATTTT. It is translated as CASSPSTGGSNQPQHF.

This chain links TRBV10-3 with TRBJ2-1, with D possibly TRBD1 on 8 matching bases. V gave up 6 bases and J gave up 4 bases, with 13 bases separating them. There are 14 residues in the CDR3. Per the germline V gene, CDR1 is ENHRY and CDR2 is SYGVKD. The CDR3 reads CAIRSGTGYNEQFF. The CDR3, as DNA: TGTGCCATCAGAAGCGGGACAGGATACAATGAGCAGTTCTTC.

DNA for the CDR3: TGTGCCAGCAGCTTGCCACCCACAGGGACAGGCTACAATGAGCAGTTCTTC. This gives the protein CASSLPPTGTGYNEQFF. J is TRBJ2-1 and V is TRBV5-4, with TRBD1 matching 8 bases. Losses at the gene ends were 1 base for V and 3 bases for J; bases not matched to a gene: 9. The CDR3 loop spans 17 amino acids. CDR1 is SGHNT, CDR2 YYREEE, per germline (reference sequence). Together with reference TRBV5-4 and TRBJ2-1, the CDR3 gives the full variable domain: ETGVTQSPTHLIKTRGQQVTLRCSSQSGHNTVSWYQQALGQGPQFIFQYYREEENGRGNFPPRFSGLQFPNYSSELNVNALELDDSALYLCASSLPPTGTGYNEQFFGPGTRLTVL.

The CDR3 loop is CASSPLAGGYNEQFF. The DNA for the CDR3 is TGTGCCAGCAGTCCCCTAGCGGGAGGGTACAATGAGCAGTTCTTC. This chain links TRBV27 with TRBJ2-1, with 12 nucleotides matching TRBD2. The germline CDR1 and CDR2 sequences are MNHEY and SMNVEV (reference sequence). V shed 5 bases, J shed 4 bases, and the junction held 3 bases outside the gene matches. This CDR3 region has 15 residues.

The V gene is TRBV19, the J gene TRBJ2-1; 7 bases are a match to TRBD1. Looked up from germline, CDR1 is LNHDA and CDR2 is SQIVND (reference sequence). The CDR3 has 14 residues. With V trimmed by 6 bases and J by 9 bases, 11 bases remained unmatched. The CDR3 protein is CASSGTVFRREQFF. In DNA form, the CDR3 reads TGTGCCAGTAGCGGGACAGTCTTTCGCCGTGAGCAGTTCTTC.

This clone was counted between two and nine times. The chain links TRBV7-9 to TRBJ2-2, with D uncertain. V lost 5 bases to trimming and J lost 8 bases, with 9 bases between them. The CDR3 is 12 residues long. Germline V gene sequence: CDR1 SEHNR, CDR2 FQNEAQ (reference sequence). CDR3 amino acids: CASSAPYGELFF. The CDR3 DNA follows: TGTGCCAGCAGCGCGCCATATGGGGAGCTGTTTTTT.

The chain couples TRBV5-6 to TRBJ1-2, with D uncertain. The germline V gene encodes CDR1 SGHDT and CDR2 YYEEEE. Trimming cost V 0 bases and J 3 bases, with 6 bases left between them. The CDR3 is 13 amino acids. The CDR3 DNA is TGTGCCAGCAGCTTGGGGCAGGACTATGGCTACACCTTC. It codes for CASSLGQDYGYTF.

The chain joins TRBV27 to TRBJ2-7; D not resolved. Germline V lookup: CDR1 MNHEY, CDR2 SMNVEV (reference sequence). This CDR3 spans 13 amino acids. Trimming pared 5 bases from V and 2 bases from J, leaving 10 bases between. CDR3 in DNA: TGTGCCAGCAGTCTCTATCGAACCTACGAGCAGTACTTC. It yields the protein CASSLYRTYEQYF.

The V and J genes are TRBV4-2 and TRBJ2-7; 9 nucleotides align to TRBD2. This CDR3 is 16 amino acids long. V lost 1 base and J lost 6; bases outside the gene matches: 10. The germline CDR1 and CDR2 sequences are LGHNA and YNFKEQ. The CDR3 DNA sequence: TGTGCCAGCAGCCAAGCCGCAACGCTAGCGGGGATCGAGCAGTACTTC. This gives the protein CASSQAATLAGIEQYF.